This T cell receptor (beta chain) comes out of a study of blood T cell repertoires in COVID-19 (dated by TCRdb to the early 2020s). Turning to the overall study: Collaborator samples came from the United States, Italy and Spain and covered acute and convalescent phases of COVID-19. The prospective study material was composed of cDNA or gDNA derived from T cells, B-cell-depleted T cells, or PBMCs. Subjects who had been exposed to COVID-19, were actively infected with it, or had recovered from it provided the deeply sampled blood TCRbeta repertoires that made up the dataset. A freely available public database, intended as a resource for researchers studying the immune response to SARS-CoV-2, is where the repertoires were released. Samples were obtained from the ongoing ImmuneRACE study (first 160 participants) and from over a thousand subjects provided by 6 global collaborators. Sample metadata almost always included a de-identified subject ID, COVID-19 status, age in years and sex. HLA class I and class II types, where available, came from metadata supplied by the sample provider rather than from assay-based typing.

TCRbeta CDR3 regions were amplified from genomic DNA by means of the immunoSEQ Assay, a bias-controlled multiplex PCR. As for the original processing: The number of nucleated cells in each sample was estimated from the amplification of reference gene primers within the assay. Sequence reads were collapsed and filtered to measure the absolute abundance of every unique TCRbeta CDR3 rearrangement. For each sample, productive Simpson clonality was calculated as the square root of Simpson's diversity index across productive rearrangements. The table was pulled from immuneACCESS by TCRdb, which kept in-frame rearrangements only. Such tables lose some clones; where checked, under half of the loss comes from unresolved V genes, and the rest has no known cause. The V and J calls and clone size were taken over from that table, and D and trimming were inferred from the DNA. The sample has roughly 240,000 clones on record, 82% of them singletons. The ten largest clones add up to around 4.7% of the sample.

Overall study results and their limits: How much clinical and demographic metadata was included differed by source and by participant, and the metadata was provided uncurated.

Sequences SGHTA (CDR1) and FQGNSA (CDR2) are obtained from the germline V gene. V is pruned by 5 bases and J by 4 bases, leaving 5 bases of the junction without a gene match. The CDR3 runs 14 amino acids, cysteine and phenylalanine included. The CDR3 DNA has 42 bases and is translated from base 1. In regard to this clone: Its antigen is still unknown. Base-call qualities are not available, and no considerably larger clone is one nucleotide away.

Whole blood was collected in K2EDTA tubes by collaborating institutions according to the institutions' own protocols. For TCRbeta analysis, collaborators shipped samples as frozen whole blood, isolated PBMCs, or DNA extracted from either of those sample types. The sequencing input was peripheral blood. The chain uses TRBV7-2 and TRBJ2-5; 9 bases in between match TRBD2. This sequence was found in an older woman with acute or convalescent COVID-19. The CDR3 region: CASSVRGGAETQYF. Here is the DNA: TGTGCCAGCAGCGTTCGCGGGGGGGCAGAGACCCAGTACTTC.